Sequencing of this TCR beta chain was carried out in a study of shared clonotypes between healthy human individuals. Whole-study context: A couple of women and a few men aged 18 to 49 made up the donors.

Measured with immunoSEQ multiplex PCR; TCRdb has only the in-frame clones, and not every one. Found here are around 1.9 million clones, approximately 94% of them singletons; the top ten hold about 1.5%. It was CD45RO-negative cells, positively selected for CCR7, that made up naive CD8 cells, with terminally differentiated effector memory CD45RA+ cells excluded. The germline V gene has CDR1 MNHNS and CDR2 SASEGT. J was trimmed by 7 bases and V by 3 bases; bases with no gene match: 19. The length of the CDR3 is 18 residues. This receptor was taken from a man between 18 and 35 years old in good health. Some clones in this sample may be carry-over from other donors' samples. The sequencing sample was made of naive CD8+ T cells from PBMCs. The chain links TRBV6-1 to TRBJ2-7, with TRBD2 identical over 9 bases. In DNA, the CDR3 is TGTGCCAGCAGTGACGCTGGTTACACCGGGACTAGCTTGGGGGAGCAGTACTTC. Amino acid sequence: CASSDAGYTGTSLGEQYF.